This entry lists 9 T cell receptor beta chains sequenced from one sample in a study of OX40 agonist ivuxolimab in advanced cancers. Assay: immunoSEQ multiplex PCR; the TCRdb copy retains only in-frame clones and omits some. The table has just over 60,000 clones, more than 85% seen once. The sequences come from CD4+ or CD8+ T cells sorted from blood, collected in a trial of the OX40 agonist ivuxolimab. These receptors were obtained from an adult with an advanced solid tumor such as melanoma, head and neck, liver or kidney cancer.

The rearrangement links TRBV7-2 to TRBJ2-2; unclear D gene. Between the trimmed V and J ends, which lost 4 bases and 7 bases, there was a span of 10 bases. The germline CDR1 and CDR2 sequences are SGHTA and FQGNSA. This CDR3 region has 13 residues. Here the CDR3 DNA reads TGTGCCAGCAGCTCAGAGGTGGTCGGGGAGCTGTTTTTT. The encoded protein is CASSSEVVGELFF.

The chain combines TRBV7-8 with TRBJ2-5; D tentatively fits TRBD1 or TRBD2 (5 bases each). This CDR3 is 14 amino acids long. Germline V CDR1 and CDR2: SGHVS, FQNEAQ. V lost 3 bases to trimming and J lost 5 bases, with 13 bases between them. CDR3 residues: CASSFGTGRETQYF. The CDR3 region has the DNA TGTGCCAGCAGCTTCGGGACGGGACGGGAGACCCAGTACTTC.

This chain joins TRBV6-1 and TRBJ2-7, with TRBD2 identical over 7 bases. From germline, CDR1 is MNHNS and CDR2 SASEGT. The junction had 16 bases not matched to a gene; V was cut back by 10 bases and J by 4 bases. This CDR3 is built from 15 residues. The CDR3 loop reads CAISESRGVGYEQYF. DNA for the CDR3: TGTGCCATCAGCGAGTCTCGGGGGGTTGGATACGAGCAGTACTTC.

Remarks on this clone: Sequence at one end of the junction differs from germline and may be a read error. The chain is built from TRBV28 and TRBJ2-1, with 7 bases matching TRBD2. Germline V CDR1 and CDR2: MDHEN, SYDVKM. The CDR3 covers 15 residues. Here the CDR3 reads CAGSPTSDGRDEQFF. DNA for the CDR3: TGTGCCGGCAGTCCTACTAGCGATGGACGAGATGAGCAGTTCTTC.

V gene TRBV7-2 combines with J gene TRBJ2-7, with 11 bases that match TRBD1. The CDR3 is made up of 14 amino acids. Germline V gene data show CDR1 as SGHTA and CDR2 as FQGNSA. The junction had 4 bases not matched to a gene; V was cut back by 5 bases and J by 4 bases. The DNA of the CDR3 is TGTGCCAGCAGCCCCGGGACAGGGGGTTACGAGCAGTACTTC. Encoded protein: CASSPGTGGYEQYF. The full variable domain, rest sourced from reference TRBV7-2 and TRBJ2-7, is GAGVSQSPSNKVTEKGKDVELRCDPISGHTALYWYRQSLGQGLEFLIYFQGNSAPDKSGLPSDRFSAERTGGSVSTLTIQRTQQEDSAVYLCASSPGTGGYEQYFGPGTRLTVT.

Here the CDR3 reads CASSARAGANVLTF. As DNA, the CDR3 is TGTGCCAGCAGTGCCCGCGCTGGGGCCAACGTCCTGACTTTC. This chain uses TRBV6-1 with TRBJ2-6; D ambiguous. The CDR3 length is 14 residues. Trimming removed 4 bases from V and 2 bases from J, with 6 bases in between. Per germline, CDR1 MNHNS and CDR2 SASEGT.

This chain connects TRBV6-5 to TRBJ2-1, with unresolved D. The V gene's germline CDR1 is MNHEY and CDR2 SVGAGI. Between the trimmed V and J ends, which lost 0 bases and 2 bases, there was a span of 2 bases. This CDR3 has 13 amino acids. The CDR3 is CASSYSAYNEQFF. The CDR3, as DNA: TGTGCCAGCAGTTACTCGGCCTACAATGAGCAGTTCTTC.

The J gene is TRBJ2-3, the V gene TRBV18, with D hard to call. Germline CDR1 reads KGHSH; CDR2 reads LQKENI. The CDR3 is 15 amino acids. V lost 1 base and J 2 bases, leaving 10 bases between the germline ends. The CDR3 protein is CASSPLDVVTDTQYF. The DNA for the CDR3 is TGTGCCAGCTCACCACTTGATGTAGTCACAGATACGCAGTATTTT.

The J gene is TRBJ1-4, the V gene TRBV6-6; no clear D. CDR1 is MNHNY, CDR2 SVGAGI, per germline (reference sequence). The CDR3 extends over 15 amino acids. V lost 0 bases to trimming and J lost 0 bases, with 5 bases between them. Written as DNA, the CDR3 is TGTGCCAGCAGTTACTCGCCCGCAACTAATGAAAAACTGTTTTTT. Amino acids: CASSYSPATNEKLFF.